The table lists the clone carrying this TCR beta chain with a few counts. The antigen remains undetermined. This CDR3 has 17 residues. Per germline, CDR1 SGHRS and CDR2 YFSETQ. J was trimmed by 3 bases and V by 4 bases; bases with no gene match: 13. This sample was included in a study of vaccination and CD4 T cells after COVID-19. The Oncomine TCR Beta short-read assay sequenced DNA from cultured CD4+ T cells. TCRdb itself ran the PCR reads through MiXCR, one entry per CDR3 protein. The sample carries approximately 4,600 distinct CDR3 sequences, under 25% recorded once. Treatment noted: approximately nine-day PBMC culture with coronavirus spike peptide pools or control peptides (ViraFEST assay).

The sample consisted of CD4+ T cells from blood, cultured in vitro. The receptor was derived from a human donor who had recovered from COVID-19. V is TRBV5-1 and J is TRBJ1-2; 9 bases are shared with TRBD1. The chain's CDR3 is CASSEAFPGQGDYGYTF. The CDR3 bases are TGCGCCAGCAGCGAAGCTTTTCCGGGACAGGGTGACTATGGCTACACCTTC.